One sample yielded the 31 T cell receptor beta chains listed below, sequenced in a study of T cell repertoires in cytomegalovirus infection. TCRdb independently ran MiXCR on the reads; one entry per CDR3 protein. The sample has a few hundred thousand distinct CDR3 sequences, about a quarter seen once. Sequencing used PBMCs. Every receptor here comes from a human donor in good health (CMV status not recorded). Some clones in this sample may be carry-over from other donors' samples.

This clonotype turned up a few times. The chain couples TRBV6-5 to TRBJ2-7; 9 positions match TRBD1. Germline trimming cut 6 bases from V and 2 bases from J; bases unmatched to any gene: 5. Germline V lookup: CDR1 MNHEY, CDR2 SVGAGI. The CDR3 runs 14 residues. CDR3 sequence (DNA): TGTGCCAGCAGGACGACAGGGGGGGCCTACGAGCAGTACTTC. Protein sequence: CASRTTGGAYEQYF.

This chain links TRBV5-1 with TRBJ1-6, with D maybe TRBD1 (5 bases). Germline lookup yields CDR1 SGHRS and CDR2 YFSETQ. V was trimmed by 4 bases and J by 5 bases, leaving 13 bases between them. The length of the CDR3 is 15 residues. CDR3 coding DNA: TGCGCCAGCAGCGGCGGGACGGCTGATAATTCACCCCTCCACTTT. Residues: CASSGGTADNSPLHF.

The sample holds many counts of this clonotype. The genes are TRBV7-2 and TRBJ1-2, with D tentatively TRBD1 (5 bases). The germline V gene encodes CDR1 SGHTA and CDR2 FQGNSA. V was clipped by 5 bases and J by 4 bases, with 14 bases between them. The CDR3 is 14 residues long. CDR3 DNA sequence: TGTGCCAGCAGCCTCCGGGACGTGGGCTATGGCTACACCTTC. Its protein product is CASSLRDVGYGYTF.

The CDR3 loop reads CASSMTGGAGANVLTF. CDR3 sequence (DNA): TGTGCCAGTAGTATGACGGGGGGCGCTGGGGCCAACGTCCTGACTTTC. The genes are TRBV19 and TRBJ2-6; TRBD2 might be the D (7 bases). Trimming cost V 3 bases and J 2 bases, with 11 bases left between them. The CDR3 length is 16 residues. Germline V CDR1 and CDR2: LNHDA, SQIVND (reference sequence).

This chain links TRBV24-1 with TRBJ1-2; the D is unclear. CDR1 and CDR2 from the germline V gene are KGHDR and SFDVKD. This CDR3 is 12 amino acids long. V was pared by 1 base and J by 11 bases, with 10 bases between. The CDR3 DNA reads TGTGCCACCAGTGATTTCAGCCTAGAGTACACCTTC. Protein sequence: CATSDFSLEYTF.

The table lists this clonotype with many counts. The CDR3, as DNA: TGTGCCAGCAGCTTAGTCGCAAGCGGGAGGTTAGGAGAGACCCAGTACTTC. The encoded protein is CASSLVASGRLGETQYF. The V and J genes are TRBV7-2 and TRBJ2-5; 9 nucleotides align to TRBD2. The trim removed 1 base at V and 4 bases at J, leaving 10 bases unmatched. CDR1 is SGHTA, CDR2 FQGNSA, per germline. CDR3 length: 17 residues.

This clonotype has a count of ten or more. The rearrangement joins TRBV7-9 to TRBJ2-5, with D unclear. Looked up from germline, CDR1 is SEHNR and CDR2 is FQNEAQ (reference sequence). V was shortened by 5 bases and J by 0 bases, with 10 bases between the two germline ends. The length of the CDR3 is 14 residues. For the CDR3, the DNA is TGTGCCAGCAGCGCCCGAAGCTACCAAGAGACCCAGTACTTC. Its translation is CASSARSYQETQYF.

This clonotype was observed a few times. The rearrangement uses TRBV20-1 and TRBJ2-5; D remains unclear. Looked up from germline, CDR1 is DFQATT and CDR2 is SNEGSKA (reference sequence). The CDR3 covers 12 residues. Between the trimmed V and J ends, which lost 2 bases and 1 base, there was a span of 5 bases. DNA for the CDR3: TGCAGTGCTAGACAGTTCCAAGAGACCCAGTACTTC. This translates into CSARQFQETQYF.

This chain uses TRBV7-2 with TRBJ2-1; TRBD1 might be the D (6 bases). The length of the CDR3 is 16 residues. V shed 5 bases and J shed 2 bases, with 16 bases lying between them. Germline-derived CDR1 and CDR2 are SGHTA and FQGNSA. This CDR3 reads CASSLQGSVTYNEQFF. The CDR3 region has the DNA TGTGCCAGCAGCCTACAGGGTTCTGTTACCTACAATGAGCAGTTCTTC.

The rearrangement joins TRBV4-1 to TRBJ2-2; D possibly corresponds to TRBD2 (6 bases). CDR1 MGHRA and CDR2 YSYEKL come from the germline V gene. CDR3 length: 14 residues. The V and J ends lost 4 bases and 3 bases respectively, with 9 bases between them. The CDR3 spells CASSLAEDTGELFF. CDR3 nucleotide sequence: TGCGCCAGCAGCCTAGCGGAGGACACCGGGGAGCTGTTTTTT.

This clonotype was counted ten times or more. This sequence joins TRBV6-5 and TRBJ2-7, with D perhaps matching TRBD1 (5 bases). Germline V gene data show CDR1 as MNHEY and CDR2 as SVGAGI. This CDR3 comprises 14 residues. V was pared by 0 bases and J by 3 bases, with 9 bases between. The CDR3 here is CASSYSDKGYEQYV. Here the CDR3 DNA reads TGTGCCAGCAGTTACTCGGACAAAGGCTACGAGCAGTACGTC.

DNA for the CDR3: TGTGCCAGCCGGAGCGGCCGGGGAGGAAATGAGCAGTTCTTC. It codes for CASRSGRGGNEQFF. The gene calls are TRBV6-5 and TRBJ2-1; D is perhaps TRBD2 (6 bases). From germline, CDR1 is MNHEY and CDR2 SVGAGI. The CDR3 covers 14 residues. Trimming took off 8 bases at V and 7 bases at J, with 18 bases between the two ends.

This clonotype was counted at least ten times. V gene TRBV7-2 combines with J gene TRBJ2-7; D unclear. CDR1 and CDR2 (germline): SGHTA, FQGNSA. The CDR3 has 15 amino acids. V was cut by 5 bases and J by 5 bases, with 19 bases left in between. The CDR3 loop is CASSPGIFSTHEQYV. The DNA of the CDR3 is TGTGCCAGCAGCCCAGGAATATTTAGTACCCACGAGCAGTACGTC.

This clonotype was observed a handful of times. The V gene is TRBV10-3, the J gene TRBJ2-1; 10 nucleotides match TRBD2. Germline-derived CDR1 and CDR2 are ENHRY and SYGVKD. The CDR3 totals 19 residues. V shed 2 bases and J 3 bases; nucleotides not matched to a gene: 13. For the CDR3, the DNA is TGTGCCATCAGTGAGGCCCCTCTTACTAGCGGGACCGTCTACAATGAGCAGTTCTTC. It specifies CAISEAPLTSGTVYNEQFF.

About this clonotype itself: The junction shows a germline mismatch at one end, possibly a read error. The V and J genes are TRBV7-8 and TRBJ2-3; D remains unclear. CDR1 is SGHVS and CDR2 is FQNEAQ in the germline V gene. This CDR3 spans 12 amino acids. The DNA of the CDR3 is TGTGCCAGCAGCTCCGACACAAATACGCAGTATTTT. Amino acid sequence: CASSSDTNTQYF. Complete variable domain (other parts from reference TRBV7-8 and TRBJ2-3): GAGVSQSPRYKVAKRGQDVALRCDPISGHVSLFWYQQALGQGPEFLTYFQNEAQLDKSGLPSDRFFAERPEGSVSTLKIQRTQQEDSAVYLCASSSDTNTQYFGPGTRLTVL.

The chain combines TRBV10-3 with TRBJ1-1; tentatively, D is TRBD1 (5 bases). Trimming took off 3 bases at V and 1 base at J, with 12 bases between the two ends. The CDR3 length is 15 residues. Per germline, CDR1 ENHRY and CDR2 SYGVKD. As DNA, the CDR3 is TGTGCCATCAGTGAACCAGACAGACCGAACACTGAAGCTTTCTTT. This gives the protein CAISEPDRPNTEAFF.

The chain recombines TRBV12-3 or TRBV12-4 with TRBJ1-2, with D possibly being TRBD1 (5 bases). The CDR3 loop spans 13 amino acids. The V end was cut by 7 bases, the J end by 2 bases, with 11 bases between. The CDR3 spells CASTGQGNYGYTF. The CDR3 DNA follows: TGTGCCAGCACCGGACAAGGGAACTATGGCTACACCTTC.

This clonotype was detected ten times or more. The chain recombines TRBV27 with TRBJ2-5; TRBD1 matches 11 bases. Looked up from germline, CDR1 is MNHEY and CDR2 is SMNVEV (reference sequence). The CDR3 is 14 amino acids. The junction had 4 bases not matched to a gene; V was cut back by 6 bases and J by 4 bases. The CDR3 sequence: CASSLGTGGETQYF. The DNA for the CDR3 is TGTGCCAGCAGCTTAGGGACAGGGGGAGAGACCCAGTACTTC.

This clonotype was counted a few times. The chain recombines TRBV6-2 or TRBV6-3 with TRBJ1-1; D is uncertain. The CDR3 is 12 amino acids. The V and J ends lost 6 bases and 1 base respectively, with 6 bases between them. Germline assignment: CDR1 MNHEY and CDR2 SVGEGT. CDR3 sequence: CASSQTNTEAFF. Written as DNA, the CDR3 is TGTGCCAGCAGCCAGACGAACACTGAAGCTTTCTTT.

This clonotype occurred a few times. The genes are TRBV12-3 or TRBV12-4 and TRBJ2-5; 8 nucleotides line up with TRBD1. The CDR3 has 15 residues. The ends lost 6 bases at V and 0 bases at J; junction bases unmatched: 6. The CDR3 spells CASSPGGGHQETQYF. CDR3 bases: TGTGCCAGCAGCCCAGGGGGCGGCCACCAAGAGACCCAGTACTTC.

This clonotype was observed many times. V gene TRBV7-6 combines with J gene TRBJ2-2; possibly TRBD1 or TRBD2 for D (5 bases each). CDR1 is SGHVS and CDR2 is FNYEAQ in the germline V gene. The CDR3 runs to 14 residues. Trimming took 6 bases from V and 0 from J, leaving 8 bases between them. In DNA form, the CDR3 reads TGTGCCAGCAGGACAGCGGCGAACACCGGGGAGCTGTTTTTT. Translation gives CASRTAANTGELFF.

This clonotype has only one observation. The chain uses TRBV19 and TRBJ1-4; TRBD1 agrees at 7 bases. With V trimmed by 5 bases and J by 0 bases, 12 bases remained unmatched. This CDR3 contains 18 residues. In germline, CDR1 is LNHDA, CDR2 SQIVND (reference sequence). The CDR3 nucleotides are TGTGCCAGTAGTCCTTGGGACAGCAAAGATTCAACTAATGAAAAACTGTTTTTT. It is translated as CASSPWDSKDSTNEKLFF.

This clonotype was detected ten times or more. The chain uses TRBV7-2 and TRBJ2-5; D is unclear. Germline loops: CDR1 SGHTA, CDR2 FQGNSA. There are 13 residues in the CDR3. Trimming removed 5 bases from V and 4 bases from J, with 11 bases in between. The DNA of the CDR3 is TGTGCCAGCAGCCCCAGTTTGGGAGAGACCCAGTACTTC. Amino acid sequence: CASSPSLGETQYF.

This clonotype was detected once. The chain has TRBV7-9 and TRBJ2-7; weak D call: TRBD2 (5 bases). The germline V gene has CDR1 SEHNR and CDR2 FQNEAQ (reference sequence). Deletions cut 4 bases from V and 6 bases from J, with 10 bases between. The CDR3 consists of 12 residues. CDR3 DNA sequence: TGTGCCAGCAGCTCCTTAGCGACCGAGCAGTACTTC. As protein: CASSSLATEQYF.

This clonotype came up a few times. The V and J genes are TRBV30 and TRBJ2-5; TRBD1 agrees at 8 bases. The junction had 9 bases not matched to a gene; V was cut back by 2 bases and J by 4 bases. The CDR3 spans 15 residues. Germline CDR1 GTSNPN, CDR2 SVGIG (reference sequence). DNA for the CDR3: TGTGCCTGGAGTTCCCCTGGTGACAGGGGAGAGACCCAGTACTTC. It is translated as CAWSSPGDRGETQYF. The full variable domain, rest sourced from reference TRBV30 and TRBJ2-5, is SQTIHQWPATLVQPVGSPLSLECTVEGTSNPNLYWYRQAAGRGLQLLFYSVGIGQISSEVPQNLSASRPQDRQFILSSKKLLLSDSGFYLCAWSSPGDRGETQYFGPGTRLLVL.

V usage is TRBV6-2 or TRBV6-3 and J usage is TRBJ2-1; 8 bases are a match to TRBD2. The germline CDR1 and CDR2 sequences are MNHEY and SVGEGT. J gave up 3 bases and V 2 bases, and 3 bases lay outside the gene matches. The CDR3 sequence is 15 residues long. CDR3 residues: CASSYRGLVYNEQFF. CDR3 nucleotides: TGTGCCAGCAGTTACCGGGGACTAGTCTACAATGAGCAGTTCTTC.

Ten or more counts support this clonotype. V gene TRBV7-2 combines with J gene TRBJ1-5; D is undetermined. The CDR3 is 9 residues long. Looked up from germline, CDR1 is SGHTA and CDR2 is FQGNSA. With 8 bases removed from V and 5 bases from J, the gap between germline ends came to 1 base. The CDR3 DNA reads TGTGCCAGCCATCAGCCCCAGCATTTT. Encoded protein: CASHQPQHF.

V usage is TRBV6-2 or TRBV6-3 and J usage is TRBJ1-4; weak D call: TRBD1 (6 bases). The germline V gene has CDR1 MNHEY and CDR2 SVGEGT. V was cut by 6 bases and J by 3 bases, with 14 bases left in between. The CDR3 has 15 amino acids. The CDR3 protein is CASRPPGQPNEKLFF. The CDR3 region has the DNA TGTGCCAGCAGACCTCCGGGACAACCTAATGAAAAACTGTTTTTT.

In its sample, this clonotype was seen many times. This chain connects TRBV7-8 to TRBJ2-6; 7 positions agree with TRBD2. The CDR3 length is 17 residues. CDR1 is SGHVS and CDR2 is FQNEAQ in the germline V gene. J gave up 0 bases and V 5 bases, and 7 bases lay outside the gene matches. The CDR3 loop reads CASSPGTKFSGANVLTF. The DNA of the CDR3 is TGTGCCAGCAGCCCCGGGACTAAGTTCTCTGGGGCCAACGTCCTGACTTTC.

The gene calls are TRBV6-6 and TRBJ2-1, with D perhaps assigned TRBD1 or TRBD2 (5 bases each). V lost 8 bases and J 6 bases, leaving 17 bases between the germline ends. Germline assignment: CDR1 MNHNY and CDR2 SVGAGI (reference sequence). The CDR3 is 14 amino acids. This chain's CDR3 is CASSTRDGGNEQFF. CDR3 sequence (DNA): TGTGCCAGCTCCACTAGGGACGGCGGCAATGAGCAGTTCTTC.

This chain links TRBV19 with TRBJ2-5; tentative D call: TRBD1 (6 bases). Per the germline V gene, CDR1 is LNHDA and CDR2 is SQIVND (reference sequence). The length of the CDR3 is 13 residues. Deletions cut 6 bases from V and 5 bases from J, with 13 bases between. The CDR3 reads CASSSQGYETQYF. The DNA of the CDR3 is TGTGCCAGTAGCTCACAGGGCTATGAGACCCAGTACTTC.